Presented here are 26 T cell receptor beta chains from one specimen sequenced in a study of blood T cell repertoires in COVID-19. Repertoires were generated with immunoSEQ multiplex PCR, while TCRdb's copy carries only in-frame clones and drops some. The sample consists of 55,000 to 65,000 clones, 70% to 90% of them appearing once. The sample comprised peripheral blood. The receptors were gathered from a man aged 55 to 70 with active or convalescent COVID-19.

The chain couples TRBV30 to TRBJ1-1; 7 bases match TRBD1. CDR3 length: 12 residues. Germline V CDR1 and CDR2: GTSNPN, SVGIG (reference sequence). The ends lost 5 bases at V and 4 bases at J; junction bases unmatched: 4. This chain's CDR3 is CAWRQGPTEAFF. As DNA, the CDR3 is TGTGCCTGGCGACAGGGTCCCACTGAAGCTTTCTTT.

The CDR3 here is CASSLRQGRTGELFF. In nucleotides, the CDR3 is TGTGCCAGTAGTCTTCGACAGGGGCGGACCGGGGAGCTGTTTTTT. The V and J genes are TRBV19 and TRBJ2-2; 8 positions agree with TRBD1. J lost 5 bases, V lost 5 bases, and 7 bases had no gene match. Germline loops: CDR1 LNHDA, CDR2 SQIVND (reference sequence). CDR3 length: 15 residues.

CDR3: CASSLGLVAGVNEQFF. CDR3 sequence (DNA): TGCGCCAGCAGCTTGGGCCTGGTAGCGGGAGTTAATGAGCAGTTCTTC. The J gene is TRBJ2-1, the V gene TRBV5-1; TRBD2 agrees at 9 bases. Germline V gives CDR1 SGHRS, CDR2 YFSETQ. After removal of 0 bases from V and 7 bases from J, the junction contained 8 bases not matched to a gene. The CDR3 runs 16 residues. Complete variable domain (other parts from reference TRBV5-1 and TRBJ2-1): KAGVTQTPRYLIKTRGQQVTLSCSPISGHRSVSWYQQTPGQGLQFLFEYFSETQRNKGNFPGRFSGRQFSNSRSEMNVSTLELGDSALYLCASSLGLVAGVNEQFFGPGTRLTVL.

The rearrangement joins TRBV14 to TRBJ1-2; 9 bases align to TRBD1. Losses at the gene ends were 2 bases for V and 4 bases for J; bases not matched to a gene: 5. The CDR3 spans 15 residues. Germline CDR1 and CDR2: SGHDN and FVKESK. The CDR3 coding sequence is TGTGCCAGCAGCCAATATGGGACAGGGTCCTATGGCTACACCTTC. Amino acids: CASSQYGTGSYGYTF.

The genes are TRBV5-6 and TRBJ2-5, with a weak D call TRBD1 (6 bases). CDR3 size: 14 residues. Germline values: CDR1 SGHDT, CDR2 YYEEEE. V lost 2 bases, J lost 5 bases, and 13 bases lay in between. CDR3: CASSFFRGRETQYF. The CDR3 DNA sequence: TGTGCCAGCAGCTTTTTCAGGGGTAGGGAGACCCAGTACTTC. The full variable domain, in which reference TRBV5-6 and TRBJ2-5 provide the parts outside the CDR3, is DAGVTQSPTHLIKTRGQQVTLRCSPKSGHDTVSWYQQALGQGPQFIFQYYEEEERQRGNFPDRFSGHQFPNYSSELNVNALLLGDSALYLCASSFFRGRETQYFGPGTRLLVL.

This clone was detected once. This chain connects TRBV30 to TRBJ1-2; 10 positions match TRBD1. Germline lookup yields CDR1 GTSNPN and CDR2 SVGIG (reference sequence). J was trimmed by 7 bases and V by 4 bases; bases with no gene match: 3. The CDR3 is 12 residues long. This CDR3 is CAWTGQGFGYTF. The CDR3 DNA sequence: TGTGCCTGGACGGGACAGGGGTTTGGCTACACCTTC.

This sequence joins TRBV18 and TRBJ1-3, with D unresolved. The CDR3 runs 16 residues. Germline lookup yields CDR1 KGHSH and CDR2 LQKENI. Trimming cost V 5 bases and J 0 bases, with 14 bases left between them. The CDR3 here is CASSTLDLSSGNTIYF. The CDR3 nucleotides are TGTGCCAGCTCAACCCTGGACTTAAGCTCTGGAAACACCATATATTTT.

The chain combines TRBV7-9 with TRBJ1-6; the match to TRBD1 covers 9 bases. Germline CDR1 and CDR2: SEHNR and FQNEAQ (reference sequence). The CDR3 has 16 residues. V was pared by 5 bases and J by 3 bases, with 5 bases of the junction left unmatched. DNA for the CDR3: TGTGCCAGCAGCCAGGGACAGGGCTTCTATAATTCACCCCTCCACTTT. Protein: CASSQGQGFYNSPLHF.

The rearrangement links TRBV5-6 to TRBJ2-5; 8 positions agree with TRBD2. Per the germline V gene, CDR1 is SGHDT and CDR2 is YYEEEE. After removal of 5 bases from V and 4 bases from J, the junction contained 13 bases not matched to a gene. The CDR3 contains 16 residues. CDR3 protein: CASRTGTRAVGETQYF. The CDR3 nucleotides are TGTGCCAGCAGAACCGGGACTAGAGCGGTGGGAGAGACCCAGTACTTC.

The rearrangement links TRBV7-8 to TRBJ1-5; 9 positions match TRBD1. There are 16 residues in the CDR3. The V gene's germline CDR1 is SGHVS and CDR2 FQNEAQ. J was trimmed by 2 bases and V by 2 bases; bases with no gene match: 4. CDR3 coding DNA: TGTGCCAGCAGCTTAAGGGACAGGGTGGGCAATCAGCCCCAGCATTTT. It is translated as CASSLRDRVGNQPQHF.

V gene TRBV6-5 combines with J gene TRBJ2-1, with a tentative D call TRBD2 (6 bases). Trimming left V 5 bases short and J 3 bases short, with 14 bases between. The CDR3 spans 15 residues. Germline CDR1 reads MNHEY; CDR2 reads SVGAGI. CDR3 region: CASSMTGTDYNEQFF. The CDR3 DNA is TGTGCCAGCAGTATGACCGGGACTGACTACAATGAGCAGTTCTTC.

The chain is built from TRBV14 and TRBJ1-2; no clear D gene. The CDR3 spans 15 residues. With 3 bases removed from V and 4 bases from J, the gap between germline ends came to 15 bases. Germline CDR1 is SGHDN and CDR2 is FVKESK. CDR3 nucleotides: TGTGCCAGCAGCCACGCGGTCGACCCCCCCTATGGCTACACCTTC. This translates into CASSHAVDPPYGYTF.

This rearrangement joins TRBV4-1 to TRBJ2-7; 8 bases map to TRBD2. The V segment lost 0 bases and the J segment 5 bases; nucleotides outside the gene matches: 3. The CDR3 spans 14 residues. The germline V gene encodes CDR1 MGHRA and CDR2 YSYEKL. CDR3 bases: TGCGCCAGCAGCCAAGAAGGGACTAGAAACGAGCAGTACTTC. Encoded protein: CASSQEGTRNEQYF.

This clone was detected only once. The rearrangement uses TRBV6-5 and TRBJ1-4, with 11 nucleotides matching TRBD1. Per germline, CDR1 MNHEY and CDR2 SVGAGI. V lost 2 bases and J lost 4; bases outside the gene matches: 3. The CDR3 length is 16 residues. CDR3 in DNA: TGTGCCAGCAGTTACGGGACAGGGGGTGTTAATGAAAAACTGTTTTTT. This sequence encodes CASSYGTGGVNEKLFF.

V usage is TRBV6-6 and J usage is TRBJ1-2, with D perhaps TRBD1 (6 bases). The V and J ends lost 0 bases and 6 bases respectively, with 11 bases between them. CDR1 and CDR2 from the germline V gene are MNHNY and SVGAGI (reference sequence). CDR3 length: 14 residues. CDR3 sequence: CASSYSGGADGYTF. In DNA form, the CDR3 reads TGTGCCAGCAGTTACTCGGGGGGGGCCGATGGCTACACCTTC.

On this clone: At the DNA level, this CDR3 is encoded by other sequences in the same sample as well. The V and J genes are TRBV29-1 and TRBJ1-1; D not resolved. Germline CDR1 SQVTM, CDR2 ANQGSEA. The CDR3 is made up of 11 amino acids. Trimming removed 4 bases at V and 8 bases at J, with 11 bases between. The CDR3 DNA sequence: TGCAGCGTTGGGCAGGTGCGCGAAGCTTTCTTT. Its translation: CSVGQVREAFF.

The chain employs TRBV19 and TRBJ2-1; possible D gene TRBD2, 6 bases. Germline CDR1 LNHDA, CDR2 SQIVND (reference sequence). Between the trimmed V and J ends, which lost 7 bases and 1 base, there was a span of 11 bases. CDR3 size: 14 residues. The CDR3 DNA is TGTGCCAGTAATAAACTAGCTTCCTACAATGAGCAGTTCTTC. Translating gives CASNKLASYNEQFF.

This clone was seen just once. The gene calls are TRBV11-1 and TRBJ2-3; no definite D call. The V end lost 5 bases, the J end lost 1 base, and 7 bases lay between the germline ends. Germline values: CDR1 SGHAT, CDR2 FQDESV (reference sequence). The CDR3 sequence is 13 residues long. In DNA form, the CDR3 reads TGTGCCAGCAGCCCCCGTGGCACAGATACGCAGTATTTT. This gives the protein CASSPRGTDTQYF.

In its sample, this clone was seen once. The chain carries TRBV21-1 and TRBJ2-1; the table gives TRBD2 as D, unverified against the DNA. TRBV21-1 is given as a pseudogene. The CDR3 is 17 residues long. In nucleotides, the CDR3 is TGTGCCAGCAGCAAAGAGGGGCTGCGGCCGGGAGGCAATGAGCAGTTCTTC. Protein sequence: CASSKEGLRPGGNEQFF.

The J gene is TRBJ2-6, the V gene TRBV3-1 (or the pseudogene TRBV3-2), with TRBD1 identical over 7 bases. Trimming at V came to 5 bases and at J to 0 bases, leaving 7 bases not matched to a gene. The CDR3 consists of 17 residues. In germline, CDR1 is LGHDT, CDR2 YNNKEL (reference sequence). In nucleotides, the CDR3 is TGTGCCAGCAGCTTTTGGGACAGCCCCTCTGGGGCCAACGTCCTGACTTTC. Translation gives CASSFWDSPSGANVLTF.

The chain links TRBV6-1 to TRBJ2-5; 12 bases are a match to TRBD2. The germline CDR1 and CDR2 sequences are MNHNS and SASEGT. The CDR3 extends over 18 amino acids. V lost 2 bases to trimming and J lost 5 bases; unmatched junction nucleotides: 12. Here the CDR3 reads CASSELTSGGQKQETQYF. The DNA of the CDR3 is TGTGCCAGCAGTGAACTGACTAGCGGGGGCCAAAAGCAGGAGACCCAGTACTTC.

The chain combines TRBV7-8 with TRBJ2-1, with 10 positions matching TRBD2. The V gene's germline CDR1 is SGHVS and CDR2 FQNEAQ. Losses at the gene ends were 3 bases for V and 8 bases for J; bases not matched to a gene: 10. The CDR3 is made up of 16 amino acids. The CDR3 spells CASSFRSGGAVDEQFF. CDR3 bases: TGTGCCAGCAGCTTTCGGAGCGGGGGGGCCGTAGATGAGCAGTTCTTC.

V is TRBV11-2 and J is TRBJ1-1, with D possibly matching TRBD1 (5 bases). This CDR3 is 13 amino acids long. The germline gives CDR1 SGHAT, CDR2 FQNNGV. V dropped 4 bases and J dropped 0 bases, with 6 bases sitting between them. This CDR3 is CASSSDMNTEAFF. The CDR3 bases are TGTGCCAGCAGCTCGGACATGAACACTGAAGCTTTCTTT.

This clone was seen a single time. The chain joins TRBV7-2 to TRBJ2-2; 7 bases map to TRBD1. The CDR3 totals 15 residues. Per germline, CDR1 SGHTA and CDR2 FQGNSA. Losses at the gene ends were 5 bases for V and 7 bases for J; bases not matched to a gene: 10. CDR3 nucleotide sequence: TGTGCCAGCAGCAAACACGAACAGGGGAGCGGGGAGCTGTTTTTT. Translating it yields CASSKHEQGSGELFF. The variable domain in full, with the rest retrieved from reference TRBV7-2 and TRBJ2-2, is GAGVSQSPSNKVTEKGKDVELRCDPISGHTALYWYRQSLGQGLEFLIYFQGNSAPDKSGLPSDRFSAERTGGSVSTLTIQRTQQEDSAVYLCASSKHEQGSGELFFGEGSRLTVL.

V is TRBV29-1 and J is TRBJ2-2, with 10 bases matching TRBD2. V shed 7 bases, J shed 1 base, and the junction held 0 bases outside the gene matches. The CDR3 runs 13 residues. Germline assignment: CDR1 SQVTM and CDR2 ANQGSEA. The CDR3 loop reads CSGLAGNTGELFF. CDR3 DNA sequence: TGCAGCGGACTAGCGGGGAACACCGGGGAGCTGTTTTTT.

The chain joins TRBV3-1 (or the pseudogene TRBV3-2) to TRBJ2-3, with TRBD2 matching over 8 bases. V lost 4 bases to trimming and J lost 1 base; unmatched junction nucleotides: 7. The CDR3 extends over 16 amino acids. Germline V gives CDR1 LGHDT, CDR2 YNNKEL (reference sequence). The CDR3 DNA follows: TGTGCCAGCAGCCTAAGGCCAGCGGGGGGCACAGATACGCAGTATTTT. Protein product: CASSLRPAGGTDTQYF.